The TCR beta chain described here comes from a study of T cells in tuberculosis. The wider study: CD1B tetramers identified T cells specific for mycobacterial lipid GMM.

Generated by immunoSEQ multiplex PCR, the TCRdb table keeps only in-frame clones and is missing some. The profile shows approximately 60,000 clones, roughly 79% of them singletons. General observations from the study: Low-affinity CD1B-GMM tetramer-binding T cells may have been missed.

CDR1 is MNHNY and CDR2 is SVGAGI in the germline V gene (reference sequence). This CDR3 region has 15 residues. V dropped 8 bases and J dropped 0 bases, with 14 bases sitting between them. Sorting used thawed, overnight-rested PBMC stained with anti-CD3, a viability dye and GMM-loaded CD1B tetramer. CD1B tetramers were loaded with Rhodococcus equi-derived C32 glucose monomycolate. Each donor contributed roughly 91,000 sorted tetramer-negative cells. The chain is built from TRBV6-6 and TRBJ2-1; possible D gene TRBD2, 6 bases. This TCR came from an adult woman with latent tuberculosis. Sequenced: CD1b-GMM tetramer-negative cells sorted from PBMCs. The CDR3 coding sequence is TGTGCCAGCTTGGGGCGGGGAGGCTCCTACAATGAGCAGTTCTTC. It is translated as CASLGRGGSYNEQFF.